This TCR beta chain was retrieved from a study of shared clonotypes between healthy human individuals. Germline assignment: CDR1 SGHDN and CDR2 FVKESK. The germline V and J ends were trimmed by 2 bases and 6 bases, with 5 bases remaining between them. The CDR3 has 13 residues. It was at deep level that the assay was run. Every immunoSEQ plate was one replicate of a subset's evenly spread DNA. Replicate sorted-subset PCRs were loaded with roughly 200 ng DNA, 29,000 or so T cell genomes. TCRdb's table, derived via immunoSEQ multiplex PCR, lists solely in-frame clones and lacks some. In the table there are about 2.4 million clones, approximately 90% of which are singletons. Within Nashville, Tennessee resided all donors, each a Caucasian adult. This clone has just one count.

The V call is TRBV14, the J call TRBJ1-6; no definite D call. The sequence derives from a man between 18 and 35 years old in good health. Source material: naive CD4+ T cells sorted from blood. Noted subset: CD45RA+ positively selected. This CDR3 reads CASSQIFNSPLHF. For the CDR3, the DNA is TGTGCCAGCAGCCAAATATTTAATTCACCCCTCCACTTT.